This record concerns one TCR beta chain sequence. Its antigen is not identified. The source of the sample is a study of shared clonotypes between healthy human individuals. Study-wide points: The four-donor shared clonotypes exceeded non-shared clonotypes in generation probability, with non-shared ones scoring lower.

Here immunoSEQ multiplex PCR was the method, and the copy in TCRdb shows in-frame clones only, minus some. The repertoire holds more than 2 million clones, with approximately 94% as singletons. The sequence was collected from a man between 18 and 29 years old in good health. Sequenced: naive CD4+ T cells sorted from blood. This sample's subset: CD45RA+ positively selected.

The CDR3 spells CASSSRQGSDSNQPQHF. CDR3 DNA sequence: TGTGCCAGCAGCTCAAGACAGGGGTCTGACAGCAATCAGCCCCAGCATTTT. The chain links TRBV7-9 to TRBJ1-5, with TRBD1 matching over 8 bases. Germline-derived CDR1 and CDR2 are SEHNR and FQNEAQ (reference sequence). The V gene end was trimmed by 4 bases and the J gene end by 1 base; junction bases not matched to a gene: 9. The CDR3 contains 17 residues.